The table lists the clone carrying this T cell receptor beta chain with many counts. The time point: patch test 1, 2 weeks after DPC sensitization. Noted treatment: therapeutic diphenylcyclopropenone sensitization with weekly scalp DPC. The library attached unique molecular identifiers to individual cDNA molecules. TCRdb passed the RACE reads through MiXCR, listing each CDR3 protein once. The repertoire holds about 120,000 distinct CDR3 sequences, 12% to 15% seen once, with 0.8% to 1% in the top ten. These data are taken from a study of human T cells and chemical hapten exposure. The specimen comprised whole blood, sampled in connection with sensitization to the hapten diphenylcyclopropenone (DPC). The origin of this receptor is a man between 18 and 29 years old with alopecia areata. Some clones in this sample may be carry-over from other donors' samples.

The CDR3 nucleotides read TGTGCCAGCAGTTACTCGATTAGCAGAGACACCGGGGAGCTGTTTTTT. Its protein is CASSYSISRDTGELFF. The V and J genes are TRBV6-2 or TRBV6-3 and TRBJ2-2; D remains ambiguous. V was trimmed by 0 bases and J by 3 bases, leaving 11 bases between them. The germline V gene encodes CDR1 MNHEY and CDR2 SVGEGT. This CDR3 comprises 16 residues.